One and the same sample provided the 14 T cell receptor beta chains below, sequenced in a study of graft-versus-host responses after intestinal transplantation (dated by TCRdb to the early 2020s). Library generation was performed with the immunoSEQ multiplex PCR assay. Imported from immuneACCESS, the table was reduced by TCRdb to in-frame sequences with V and J called. These copies leave out some clones; in studies compared against another copy, an unresolved V gene accounts for under half, and the cause of the remainder is not known. The sample yields tens of thousands of clones; approximately 46% were counted once. 0.88% of the sample is held by the ten biggest clonotypes. The time point label for this specimen denotes: cells obtained before transplantation from donor or recipient. The sample was alloreactive CD4+ T cells from a mixed lymphocyte reaction culture, taken before intestinal transplant. What this sample's cell subset or site label stands for: CFSE-low proliferating T cells sorted from roughly six-day pre-transplant mixed lymphocyte reaction (GvH or HvG direction). Every receptor here comes from a human patient who received an intestinal transplant.

This clone has only a few counts. The gene calls are TRBV9 and TRBJ1-4; D is perhaps TRBD1 (5 bases). Germline CDR1 and CDR2: SGDLS and YYNGEE. V was trimmed by 4 bases and J by 8 bases, leaving 12 bases between them. This CDR3 is built from 13 residues. CDR3 bases: TGTGCCAGCAGCCCCATTGGGGGGGAAAAACTGTTTTTT. Translation gives CASSPIGGEKLFF.

The chain couples TRBV15 to TRBJ1-3, with D unresolved. The germline CDR1 and CDR2 sequences are LNHNV and YYDKDF (reference sequence). Trimming took 0 bases from V and 0 from J, leaving 9 bases between them. This CDR3 region has 16 residues. The CDR3 region has the DNA TGTGCCACCAGCAGAGATTATGCGTTCTCTGGAAACACCATATATTTT. Its translation: CATSRDYAFSGNTIYF.

The gene calls are TRBV5-1 and TRBJ2-5, with no clear D. CDR1 SGHRS and CDR2 YFSETQ come from the germline V gene. V was clipped by 3 bases and J by 1 base, with 10 bases between them. This CDR3 is built from 14 residues. The CDR3 DNA follows: TGCGCCAGCAGCTCAGTCTCCCCCCAAGAGACCCAGTACTTC. Translating gives CASSSVSPQETQYF.

The chain carries TRBV2 and TRBJ2-5; 11 bases match TRBD2. The germline gives CDR1 SNHLY, CDR2 FYNNEI. The CDR3 length is 14 residues. The J segment lost 5 bases and the V segment lost 2 bases, leaving 1 base of the junction unmatched. The CDR3 nucleotides read TGTGCCAGCAGTGAAATAGCGGGGGGGGAGACCCAGTACTTC. It yields the protein CASSEIAGGETQYF.

This chain uses TRBV7-3 with TRBJ1-6; no firm D call. The V gene's germline CDR1 is SGHTA and CDR2 FQGTGA. The CDR3 covers 14 residues. V was pared by 5 bases and J by 0 bases, with 5 bases between. Here the CDR3 DNA reads TGTGCCAGCAGCCACGGCTCCTATAATTCACCCCTCCACTTT. This translates into CASSHGSYNSPLHF.

A note on this clone: The junction departs from germline at one end; a sequencing error may be responsible. The V and J genes are TRBV7-3 and TRBJ1-1; 9 nucleotides align to TRBD1. The CDR3 consists of 16 residues. The germline CDR1 and CDR2 sequences are SGHTA and FQGTGA. The CDR3 spells CASSPLPPRTGVEVFF. CDR3 coding DNA: TGTGCCAGCAGCCCCCTACCCCCGAGGACAGGGGTAGAAGTTTTCTTT.

V gene TRBV5-1 combines with J gene TRBJ2-5; D not resolved. This CDR3 comprises 15 residues. The ends were cut back, 0 bases at V and 1 base at J, with 10 bases in the middle. CDR1 and CDR2 (germline): SGHRS, YFSETQ. CDR3 DNA sequence: TGCGCCAGCAGCTTGGGTGGGCCCCCCCAAGAGACCCAGTACTTC. This sequence encodes CASSLGGPPQETQYF.

The chain is built from TRBV6-5 and TRBJ1-2; 7 nucleotides align to TRBD1. CDR3 length: 12 amino acids. The germline V gene encodes CDR1 MNHEY and CDR2 SVGAGI. Trimming removed 5 bases from V and 7 bases from J; junction bases left unmatched: 4. The CDR3 DNA reads as TGTGCCAGCAGTCCACAGGGGCGTGGCTACACCTTC. It translates to CASSPQGRGYTF.

This clone occurred once. The chain combines TRBV6-1 with TRBJ1-6; no reliable D call. V was pared by 6 bases and J by 10 bases, with 19 bases between. The CDR3 spans 15 residues. CDR1 and CDR2 (germline): MNHNS, SASEGT. The CDR3 nucleotides are TGTGCCAGCAGGATCCCTCCGCGGATTCAATCACCCCTCCACTTT. Protein sequence: CASRIPPRIQSPLHF.

The CDR3 protein is CASSDPGQGNEKLFF. Written as DNA, the CDR3 is TGTGCCAGCAGTGATCCTGGACAGGGAAATGAAAAACTGTTTTTT. V is TRBV25-1 and J is TRBJ1-4; 8 bases agree with TRBD1. CDR3 length: 15 residues. Germline V gene data show CDR1 as MGHDK and CDR2 as SYGVNS. V lost 3 bases, J lost 5 bases, and 5 bases stayed unmatched.

V usage is TRBV23-1 and J usage is TRBJ1-5; weak D call: TRBD1 (6 bases). TRBV23-1 is marked as an open reading frame, function uncertain. V dropped 0 bases and J dropped 4 bases, with 16 bases sitting between them. CDR3 length: 17 amino acids. This CDR3 reads CASSQSSRQEFNQPQHF. CDR3 sequence (DNA): TGCGCCAGCAGTCAATCGTCCCGACAGGAATTTAATCAGCCCCAGCATTTT.

This clone was seen a handful of times. The rearrangement joins TRBV18 to TRBJ2-3, with 12 bases lining up with TRBD2. Germline assignment: CDR1 KGHSH and CDR2 LQKENI. Losses at the gene ends were 4 bases for V and 0 bases for J; bases not matched to a gene: 2. The CDR3 is 16 amino acids. CDR3 protein: CASSRTSGVSTDTQYF. CDR3 nucleotides: TGTGCCAGCTCACGGACTAGCGGGGTGAGCACAGATACGCAGTATTTT. Full variable domain (outside the CDR3, taken from reference TRBV18 and TRBJ2-3): NAGVMQNPRHLVRRRGQEARLRCSPMKGHSHVYWYRQLPEEGLKFMVYLQKENIIDESGMPKERFSAEFPKEGPSILRIQQVVRGDSAAYFCASSRTSGVSTDTQYFGPGTRLTVL.

This clone was found a few times. The chain has TRBV6-5 and TRBJ1-4; D not certain. The CDR3 contains 15 residues. V shed 0 bases and J shed 0 bases, with 5 bases lying between them. Germline loops: CDR1 MNHEY, CDR2 SVGAGI. CDR3 sequence reads: CASSYSRSTNEKLFF. The DNA for the CDR3 is TGTGCCAGCAGTTACTCCCGGTCAACTAATGAAAAACTGTTTTTT.

The chain links TRBV30 to TRBJ1-6; possible D gene TRBD1, 5 bases. V dropped 8 bases and J dropped 0 bases, with 20 bases sitting between them. Germline V gene lookup returns CDR1 GTSNPN and CDR2 SVGIG (reference sequence). The CDR3 sequence is 17 residues long. CDR3 DNA: TGTGCCGGGGGGTTCTTAGCACCCAGCTCCTATAATTCACCCCTCCACTTT. Protein product: CAGGFLAPSSYNSPLHF.